Each of the 9 T cell receptor beta chains below was sequenced from the same sample in a study of shared clonotypes between healthy human individuals. Clones were sequenced by immunoSEQ multiplex PCR, and TCRdb holds only the in-frame ones, with some missing. The sample carries 2 million to 2.5 million clones, 92% recorded once. Sample: naive CD4+ T cells from PBMCs. Subset in this sample: CD45RA+ positively selected. All receptors come from a man in his late teens or twenties in good health. Some clones in this sample may be carry-over from other donors' samples.

The chain couples TRBV6-4 to TRBJ2-3, with 9 bases aligning to TRBD1. Germline loops: CDR1 MRHNA, CDR2 SNTAGT. CDR3 length: 16 residues. V was clipped by 6 bases and J by 2 bases; unmatched bases: 9. The CDR3 sequence: CASSPTGQGSTDTQYF. CDR3 DNA sequence: TGTGCCAGCAGCCCCACCGGACAGGGGTCCACAGATACGCAGTATTTT.

V and J are TRBV29-1 and TRBJ1-3, with D possibly matching TRBD1 (6 bases). V lost 6 bases and J lost 1, with 22 bases in between. CDR3 length: 17 residues. Germline V lookup: CDR1 SQVTM, CDR2 ANQGSEA. The CDR3 loop reads CSVTLAQGRGSGNTIYF. CDR3 nucleotides: TGCAGCGTCACCCTGGCACAGGGACGGGGGTCTGGAAACACCATATATTTT.

This clone was observed a few times. V usage is TRBV7-9 and J usage is TRBJ1-1; no reliable D call. This CDR3 is built from 13 residues. V shed 1 base and J shed 6 bases, with 9 bases lying between them. Germline CDR1 is SEHNR and CDR2 is FQNEAQ (reference sequence). The DNA of the CDR3 is TGTGCCAGCAGCTTAGAACCGGGCGCTGAAGCTTTCTTT. This translates into CASSLEPGAEAFF.

The chain joins TRBV2 to TRBJ2-3; 7 positions agree with TRBD2. With 8 bases clipped from V and 4 bases from J, the junction kept 12 bases outside the gene matches. The CDR3 is made up of 15 amino acids. CDR1 is SNHLY and CDR2 is FYNNEI in the germline V gene. The CDR3 loop reads CASGLEAGSPDTQYF. CDR3 DNA sequence: TGTGCCAGCGGGTTAGAAGCGGGATCCCCAGATACGCAGTATTTT. Full variable domain (outside the CDR3, taken from reference TRBV2 and TRBJ2-3): EPEVTQTPSHQVTQMGQEVILRCVPISNHLYFYWYRQILGQKVEFLVSFYNNEISEKSEIFDDQFSVERPDGSNFTLKIRSTKLEDSAMYFCASGLEAGSPDTQYFGPGTRLTVL.

The rearrangement joins TRBV9 to TRBJ2-3; D is perhaps TRBD1 (6 bases). Germline CDR1 is SGDLS and CDR2 is YYNGEE. The CDR3 has 14 amino acids. V was cut by 4 bases and J by 4 bases, with 13 bases left in between. CDR3 amino acids: CASSRGGMADTQYF. In DNA form, the CDR3 reads TGTGCCAGCAGCCGAGGGGGAATGGCAGATACGCAGTATTTT.

CDR3 nucleotides: TGTGCCAGCTCACCAACGTTAGCCGAGCAGTACTTC. This encodes CASSPTLAEQYF. This chain connects TRBV18 to TRBJ2-7; D gene ambiguous. Germline V gene data show CDR1 as KGHSH and CDR2 as LQKENI. V lost 2 bases and J 6 bases, leaving 8 bases between the germline ends. The CDR3 is made up of 12 amino acids.

This clone was seen a few times. In the same sample, other DNA sequences code for this CDR3. V is TRBV28 and J is TRBJ1-1; D is undetermined. Germline CDR1 and CDR2: MDHEN and SYDVKM. V lost 2 bases to trimming and J lost 7 bases, with 5 bases between them. The CDR3 totals 11 residues. DNA of the CDR3: TGTGCCAGCAGTTTAACAGATGAAGCTTTCTTT. It specifies CASSLTDEAFF.

This clone was picked up one time. The rearrangement joins TRBV4-1 to TRBJ1-2; a possible D gene is TRBD1 (5 bases). The V and J ends lost 0 bases and 6 bases respectively, with 20 bases between them. The CDR3 has 17 amino acids. Germline CDR1 and CDR2: MGHRA and YSYEKL. The CDR3 spells CASSQDRVGVWRDGYTF. DNA of the CDR3: TGCGCCAGCAGCCAAGATCGAGTAGGGGTATGGAGGGATGGCTACACCTTC.

CDR3 nucleotides: TGTGCCAGCAGCATCCCTGGGGGGAACAGAGCCACCGGGGAGCTGTTTTTT. This encodes CASSIPGGNRATGELFF. V usage is TRBV7-9 and J usage is TRBJ2-2; D might be TRBD2 (6 bases). This CDR3 is built from 17 residues. The germline gives CDR1 SEHNR, CDR2 FQNEAQ (reference sequence). Deletions cut 5 bases from V and 4 bases from J, with 20 bases between.